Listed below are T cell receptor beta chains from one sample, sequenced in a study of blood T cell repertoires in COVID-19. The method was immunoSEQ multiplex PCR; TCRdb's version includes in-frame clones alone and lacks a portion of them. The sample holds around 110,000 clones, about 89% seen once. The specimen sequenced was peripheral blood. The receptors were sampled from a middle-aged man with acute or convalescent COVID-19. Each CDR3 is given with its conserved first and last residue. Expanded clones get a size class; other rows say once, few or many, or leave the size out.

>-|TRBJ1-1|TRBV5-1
CASSPLGTEAFF
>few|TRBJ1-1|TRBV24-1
CATSGQTGGTEAFF
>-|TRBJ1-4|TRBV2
CASSREKLFF
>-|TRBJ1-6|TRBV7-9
CASSLAGGRGSPLHF
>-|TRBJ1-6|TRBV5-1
CASSWGQGINSPLHF
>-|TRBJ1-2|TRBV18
CASSPTGQGYYGYTF
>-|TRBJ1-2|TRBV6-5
CASSYSQGESLYGYTF
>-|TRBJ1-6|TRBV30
CAWSVQEGARNSPLHF
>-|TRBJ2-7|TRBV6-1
CASSEATTAYEQYF
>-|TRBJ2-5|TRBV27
CASSPWTSGRAGETQYF
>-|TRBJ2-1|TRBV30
CAWSPTSPLGEQFF
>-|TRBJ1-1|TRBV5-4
CASNTRGENTEAFF
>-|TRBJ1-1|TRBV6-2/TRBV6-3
CASSATGQRAFF
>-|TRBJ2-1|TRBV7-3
CASSPTGTSVKQFF
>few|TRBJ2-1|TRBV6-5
CASSFSSVYNEQFF
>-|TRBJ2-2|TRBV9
CASSVGGRGGELFF
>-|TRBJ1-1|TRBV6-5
CASWDRDTEAFF
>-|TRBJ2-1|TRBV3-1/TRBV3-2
CASSLNQRSYNEQFF
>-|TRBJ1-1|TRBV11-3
CASSQSTGSSTEAFF
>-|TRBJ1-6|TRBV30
CAWRRQGGQSPLHF
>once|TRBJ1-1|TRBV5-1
CASSVTGGNTEAFF
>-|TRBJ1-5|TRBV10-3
CAISEGDRDNQPQHF
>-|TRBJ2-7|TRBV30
CAWTPGQGTHEQYF
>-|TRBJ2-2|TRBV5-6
CASSLAGTGELFF
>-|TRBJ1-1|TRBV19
CASRDPPGGLTEAFF
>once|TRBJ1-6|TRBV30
CAWSLLTGGSNSPLHF
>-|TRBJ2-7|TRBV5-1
CATGTGQGEQYF
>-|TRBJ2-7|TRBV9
CASSVGESGGYEQYF
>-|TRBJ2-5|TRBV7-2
CASRRAGQETQYF
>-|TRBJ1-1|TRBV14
CASSLMTGRGTEAFF
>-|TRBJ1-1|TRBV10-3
CAISDGTGGAFTEAFF
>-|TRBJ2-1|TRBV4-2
CASSPRLAVKMEDEQFF
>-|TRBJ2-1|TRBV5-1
CASSLLRREVGNEQFF
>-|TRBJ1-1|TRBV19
CASSPRGTNMNTEAFF
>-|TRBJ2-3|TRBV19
CASSIPSGGVDTQYF
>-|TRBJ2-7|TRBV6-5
CASAVTPLTYEQYF
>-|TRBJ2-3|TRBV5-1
CASRRLAVTDTQYF
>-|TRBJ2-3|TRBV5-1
CASSLARDTDTQYF
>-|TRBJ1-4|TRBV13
CASSLGLGRYNEKLFF